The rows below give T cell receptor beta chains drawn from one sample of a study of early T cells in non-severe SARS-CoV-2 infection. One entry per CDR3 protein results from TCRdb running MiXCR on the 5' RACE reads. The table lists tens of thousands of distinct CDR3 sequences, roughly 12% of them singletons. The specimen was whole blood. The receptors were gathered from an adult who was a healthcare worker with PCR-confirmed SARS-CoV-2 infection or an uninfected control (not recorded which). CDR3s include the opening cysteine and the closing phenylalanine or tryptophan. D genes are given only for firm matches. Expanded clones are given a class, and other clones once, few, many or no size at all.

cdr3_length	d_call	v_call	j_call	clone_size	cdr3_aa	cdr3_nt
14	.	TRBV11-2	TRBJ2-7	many	CASSLGVSSSEQYF	TGTGCCAGCAGCTTAGGGGTTTCCAGTAGCGAGCAGTACTTC
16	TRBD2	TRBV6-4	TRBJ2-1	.	CASSDSGTSPYNEQFF	TGTGCCAGCAGTGACTCGGGGACTAGTCCCTACAATGAGCAGTTCTTC
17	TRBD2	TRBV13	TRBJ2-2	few	CASSLARAGARTGELFF	TGTGCCAGCAGCTTAGCGAGGGCGGGAGCTCGGACCGGGGAGCTGTTTTTT
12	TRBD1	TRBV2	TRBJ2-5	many	CASRDRGETQYF	TGTGCCAGCCGGGACAGAGGAGAGACCCAGTACTTC
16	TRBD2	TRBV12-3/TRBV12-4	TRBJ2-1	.	CASSLRAGAPYNEQFF	TGTGCCAGCAGTTTGAGAGCGGGAGCCCCCTACAATGAGCAGTTCTTC
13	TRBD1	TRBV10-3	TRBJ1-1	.	CAISGQGNTEAFF	TGTGCCATCAGCGGACAGGGGAACACTGAAGCTTTCTTT
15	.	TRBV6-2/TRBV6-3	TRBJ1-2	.	CASSYVQRANYGYTF	TGTGCCAGCAGTTACGTCCAGCGCGCTAACTATGGCTACACCTTC
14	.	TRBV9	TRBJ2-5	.	CASSTLGEAETQYF	TGTGCCAGCAGCACCTTGGGCGAGGCGGAGACCCAGTACTTC
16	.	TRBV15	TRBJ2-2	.	CATSRGTVGGTGELFF	TGTGCCACCAGCAGAGGGACGGTCGGCGGGACCGGGGAGCTGTTTTTT
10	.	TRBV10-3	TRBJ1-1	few	CAITGTEAFF	TGTGCCATCACAGGGACTGAAGCTTTCTTT
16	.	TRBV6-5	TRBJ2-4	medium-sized	CASSYDGVPSKNIQYF	TGTGCCAGCAGTTACGATGGGGTCCCGTCCAAAAACATTCAGTACTTC
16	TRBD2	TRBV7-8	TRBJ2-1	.	CASSLYLGLEYNEQFF	TGTGCCAGCAGCTTATATTTGGGACTAGAATACAATGAGCAGTTCTTC
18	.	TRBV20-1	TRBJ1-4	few	CSARDPSVTGSLNEKLFF	TGCAGTGCTAGAGATCCGTCGGTGACCGGGAGTCTTAATGAAAAACTGTTTTTT
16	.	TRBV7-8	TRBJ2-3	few	CASSLVTGASTDTQYF	TGTGCCAGCAGCTTAGTCACGGGGGCTAGCACAGATACGCAGTATTTT
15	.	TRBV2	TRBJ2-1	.	CASSENRERHNEQFF	TGTGCCAGCAGTGAAAACCGGGAGAGACACAATGAGCAGTTCTTC
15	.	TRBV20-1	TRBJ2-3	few	CSARGWDGRTDTQYF	TGCAGTGCTCGGGGCTGGGACGGGAGAACAGATACGCAGTATTTT
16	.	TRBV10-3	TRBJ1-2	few	CAISDRSSSINYGYTF	TGTGCCATCAGTGACCGGTCCTCCTCGATCAACTATGGCTACACCTTC
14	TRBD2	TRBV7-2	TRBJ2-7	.	CASSRTSGLNEQYF	TGTGCCAGCAGCCGGACTAGCGGGCTAAACGAGCAGTACTTC
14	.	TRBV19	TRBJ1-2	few	CASSMRAGNYGYTF	TGTGCCAGTAGTATGAGGGCAGGAAACTATGGCTACACCTTC
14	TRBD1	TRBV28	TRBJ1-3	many	CATAGQGPGNTIYF	TGTGCCACCGCCGGACAGGGTCCTGGAAACACCATATATTTT
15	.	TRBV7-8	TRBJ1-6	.	CASSRGGLLNSPLHF	TGTGCCAGCTCCCGGGGGGGACTGCTTAATTCACCCCTCCACTTT
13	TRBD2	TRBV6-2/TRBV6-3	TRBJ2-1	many	CASSYSGINEQFF	TGTGCCAGCAGTTATAGCGGGATCAATGAGCAGTTCTTC
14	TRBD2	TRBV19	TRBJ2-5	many	CASSITGGRETQYF	TGTGCCAGTAGTATTACTGGCGGGAGGGAGACCCAGTACTTC
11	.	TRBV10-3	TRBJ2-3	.	CAISAVDTQYF	TGTGCCATCAGTGCCGTGGATACGCAGTATTTT
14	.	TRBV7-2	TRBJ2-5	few	CASSFSRRVETQYF	TGTGCCAGCAGCTTTAGTCGGCGAGTAGAGACCCAGTACTTC
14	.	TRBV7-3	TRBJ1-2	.	CASSSTLQGGGYTF	TGTGCCAGCAGCTCTACTTTACAGGGTGGAGGCTACACCTTC
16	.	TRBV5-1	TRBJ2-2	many	CASSFEVGGWSGELFF	TGCGCCAGCAGCTTCGAAGTGGGAGGATGGTCCGGGGAGCTGTTTTTT
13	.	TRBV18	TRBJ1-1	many	CASSLELNTEAFF	TGTGCCAGCTCACTGGAACTGAACACTGAAGCTTTCTTT
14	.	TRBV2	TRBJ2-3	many	CARAGNVGAQRQYF	TGTGCCAGGGCGGGGAACGTCGGGGCCCAACGGCAGTATTTT
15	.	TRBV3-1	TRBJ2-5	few	CASSQDLYSVETQYF	TGTGCCAGCAGCCAAGATCTTTATAGCGTAGAGACCCAGTACTTC
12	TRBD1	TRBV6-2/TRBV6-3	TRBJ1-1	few	CASKRTGGEAFF	TGTGCCAGCAAAAGGACAGGGGGTGAAGCTTTCTTT
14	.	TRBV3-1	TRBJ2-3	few	CASSQGVHTDTQYF	TGTGCCAGCAGCCAAGGGGTACACACAGATACGCAGTATTTT
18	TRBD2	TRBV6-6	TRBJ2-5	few	CASSYPPRTSGYQETQYF	TGTGCCAGCAGTTACCCGCCCCGGACTAGCGGCTACCAAGAGACCCAGTACTTC
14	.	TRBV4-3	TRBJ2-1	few	CASSQIRSVNEQFF	TGCGCCAGCAGCCAAATCAGGTCGGTCAATGAGCAGTTCTTC
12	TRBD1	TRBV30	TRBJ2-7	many	CAWGDSLYEQYF	TGTGCCTGGGGGGACAGTTTGTACGAGCAGTACTTC
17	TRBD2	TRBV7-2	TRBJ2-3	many	CASSFRGKRESPDTQYF	TGTGCCAGCAGCTTCCGCGGGAAGCGGGAGAGCCCAGATACGCAGTATTTT